The next 24 T cell receptor beta chains were all read from a single sample in a study of OX40 agonist ivuxolimab in advanced cancers. Libraries were prepared by immunoSEQ multiplex PCR; TCRdb keeps only in-frame clonotypes and omits some of them. The sample has 50,000 to 55,000 clones, 80% seen once. This specimen consisted of CD4+ or CD8+ T cells sorted from blood, obtained in a trial of the OX40 agonist ivuxolimab. The source of these receptors is an adult with an advanced solid tumor such as melanoma, head and neck, liver or kidney cancer.

This clone appeared a few times. The V and J genes are TRBV18 and TRBJ2-2; D is perhaps TRBD1 (5 bases). The CDR3 extends over 14 amino acids. V was trimmed by 3 bases and J by 4 bases, leaving 9 bases between them. Germline V CDR1 and CDR2: KGHSH, LQKENI. The CDR3 protein is CASSPDRTTGELFF. CDR3 coding DNA: TGTGCCAGCTCACCCGACAGAACCACCGGGGAGCTGTTTTTT.

This rearrangement joins TRBV7-3 to TRBJ2-1; D may match TRBD1 or TRBD2 (5 bases each). CDR1 is SGHTA and CDR2 is FQGTGA in the germline V gene. The CDR3 contains 16 residues. Between the trimmed V and J ends, which lost 5 bases and 0 bases, there was a span of 14 bases. CDR3 coding DNA: TGTGCCAGCAGCCCAAGTGGGGGAGTCTCCTACAATGAGCAGTTCTTC. Residues: CASSPSGGVSYNEQFF.

The chain combines TRBV30 with TRBJ2-3; 11 bases match TRBD2. Germline V gene sequence: CDR1 GTSNPN, CDR2 SVGIG (reference sequence). The CDR3 contains 21 residues. J lost 1 base, V lost 0 bases, and 18 bases had no gene match. The CDR3 loop is CAWSVPRLAGNVKSRTDTQYF. CDR3 in DNA: TGTGCCTGGAGTGTGCCCAGACTAGCGGGAAATGTTAAATCGCGCACAGATACGCAGTATTTT.

This clone was detected only a few times. The chain has TRBV28 and TRBJ2-5; D gene ambiguous. CDR1 is MDHEN, CDR2 SYDVKM, per germline. V dropped 0 bases and J dropped 5 bases, with 13 bases sitting between them. The CDR3 is 15 residues long. Written as DNA, the CDR3 is TGTGCCAGCAGTTTATGGAGCCCGTTGGGGGAGACCCAGTACTTC. Its translation: CASSLWSPLGETQYF.

Only a few counts were recorded for this clone. This chain joins TRBV28 and TRBJ1-5, with D unresolved. CDR1 and CDR2 (germline): MDHEN, SYDVKM. Trimming cost V 6 bases and J 7 bases, with 19 bases left between them. CDR3 length equals 15 residues. This chain's CDR3 is CASRSADILLQPQHF. In DNA form, the CDR3 reads TGTGCCAGCAGGTCCGCTGACATCTTGTTGCAGCCCCAGCATTTT.

The V call is TRBV28, the J call TRBJ2-1; 12 nucleotides line up with TRBD2. This CDR3 has 16 amino acids. The germline V gene encodes CDR1 MDHEN and CDR2 SYDVKM. After removal of 5 bases from V and 4 bases from J, the junction contained 6 bases not matched to a gene. CDR3 sequence reads: CASSSPSGRAYNEQFF. CDR3 nucleotides: TGTGCCAGCAGTAGCCCTAGCGGGAGGGCTTACAATGAGCAGTTCTTC.

This chain connects TRBV15 to TRBJ1-4, with 9 bases aligning to TRBD1. The CDR3 covers 15 residues. Germline-derived CDR1 and CDR2 are LNHNV and YYDKDF (reference sequence). The ends lost 3 bases at V and 7 bases at J; junction bases unmatched: 6. CDR3 sequence reads: CATSRGDRESEKLFF. The CDR3, as DNA: TGTGCCACCAGCAGGGGGGACAGGGAATCTGAAAAACTGTTTTTT.

The V gene is TRBV4-1, the J gene TRBJ2-1; D possibly corresponds to TRBD2 (6 bases). CDR1 is MGHRA, CDR2 YSYEKL, per germline. The CDR3 runs to 18 residues. Trimming left V 0 bases short and J 3 bases short, with 18 bases between. The CDR3 is CASSQDGPGGFIYNEQFF. The CDR3 DNA reads TGCGCCAGCAGCCAAGATGGGCCCGGAGGGTTTATCTACAATGAGCAGTTCTTC.

The rearrangement links TRBV7-9 to TRBJ2-2; 10 bases align to TRBD1. The germline gives CDR1 SEHNR, CDR2 FQNEAQ (reference sequence). V was clipped by 4 bases and J by 3 bases; unmatched bases: 5. The CDR3 is made up of 16 amino acids. In DNA form, the CDR3 reads TGTGCCAGCAGCTCCCGGGACAGGGGCGACACCGGGGAGCTGTTTTTT. This translates into CASSSRDRGDTGELFF.

The table lists this clone with a few counts. Other DNA sequences within the sample encode an identical CDR3. This chain's CDR3 is CAISDKGTGNEQFF. CDR3 nucleotide sequence: TGTGCCATCAGTGATAAGGGAACGGGAAATGAGCAGTTCTTC. The chain couples TRBV10-3 to TRBJ2-1; TRBD2 might be the D (5 bases). The germline CDR1 and CDR2 sequences are ENHRY and SYGVKD. The CDR3 is made up of 14 amino acids. The ends were cut back, 3 bases at V and 7 bases at J, with 13 bases in the middle.

This rearrangement joins TRBV5-1 to TRBJ1-2, with D tentatively TRBD1 (5 bases). The CDR3 loop spans 18 amino acids. Germline V gives CDR1 SGHRS, CDR2 YFSETQ. V shed 0 bases and J shed 7 bases, with 25 bases lying between them. In DNA, the CDR3 is TGCGCCAGCAGCTTGGACCCCCTCCGGGCAGGGTCTACTATTGGCTACACCTTC. Its protein product is CASSLDPLRAGSTIGYTF.

This chain uses TRBV5-1 with TRBJ2-1; D uncertain. Germline V CDR1 and CDR2: SGHRS, YFSETQ. This CDR3 spans 15 amino acids. Trimming pared 0 bases from V and 2 bases from J, leaving 9 bases between. CDR3 nucleotides: TGCGCCAGCAGCTTGGAGGGCAAGGCCTACAATGAGCAGTTCTTC. This sequence encodes CASSLEGKAYNEQFF.

The chain uses TRBV27 and TRBJ2-7, with D uncertain. The CDR3 has 14 amino acids. The germline V and J ends were trimmed by 5 bases and 2 bases, with 13 bases remaining between them. Germline values: CDR1 MNHEY, CDR2 SMNVEV (reference sequence). The CDR3 DNA sequence: TGTGCCAGCAGTCCATACGGACGGACCTACGAGCAGTACTTC. It specifies CASSPYGRTYEQYF.

The rearrangement links TRBV28 to TRBJ2-4; the D gene is possibly TRBD2 (7 bases). The V gene lost 6 bases and the J gene lost 3 bases, with 12 bases spanning the gap. The germline gives CDR1 MDHEN, CDR2 SYDVKM. The CDR3 runs to 14 residues. The CDR3: CASRGGALKNIQYF. The CDR3 DNA is TGTGCCAGCAGGGGGGGGGCGCTCAAAAACATTCAGTACTTC.

V and J are TRBV7-8 and TRBJ2-4; a possible D gene is TRBD1 (6 bases). The germline CDR1 and CDR2 sequences are SGHVS and FQNEAQ. This CDR3 is built from 16 residues. Trimming pared 5 bases from V and 0 bases from J, leaving 14 bases between. In DNA form, the CDR3 reads TGTGCCAGCAGCCCCGGACAGAGCTTAGCCAAAAACATTCAGTACTTC. Encoded protein: CASSPGQSLAKNIQYF.

The V gene is TRBV6-5, the J gene TRBJ1-1; tentatively, D is TRBD1 (6 bases). CDR1 MNHEY and CDR2 SVGAGI come from the germline V gene. V lost 3 bases, J lost 7 bases, and 15 bases lay in between. This CDR3 is 14 amino acids long. The CDR3 here is CASSYGGARIEAFF. The CDR3 coding sequence is TGTGCCAGCAGTTATGGGGGGGCAAGGATTGAAGCTTTCTTT.

The J gene is TRBJ1-6, the V gene TRBV12-5; a possible D gene is TRBD1 (5 bases). V lost 4 bases to trimming and J lost 8 bases, with 9 bases between them. CDR1 is LGHNT and CDR2 is FRNRAP in the germline V gene. The length of the CDR3 is 13 residues. Here the CDR3 DNA reads TGTGCTAGTGGTTGGGGGGGGGATTCACCCCTCCACTTT. This translates into CASGWGGDSPLHF.

This clone came up a few times. The CDR3 region has the DNA TGCGCCAGCAGCGATGCGCCCCGGGACCGAAACTATGGCTACACCTTC. Its protein is CASSDAPRDRNYGYTF. The chain links TRBV4-1 to TRBJ1-2; D perhaps matches TRBD1 (5 bases). Germline CDR1 is MGHRA and CDR2 is YSYEKL. The V end lost 5 bases, the J end lost 2 bases, and 18 bases lay between the germline ends. The CDR3 is 16 amino acids.

The chain links TRBV29-1 to TRBJ2-7; TRBD1 matches at 11 bases. Germline assignment: CDR1 SQVTM and CDR2 ANQGSEA. J was trimmed by 5 bases and V by 2 bases; bases with no gene match: 8. This CDR3 is 15 amino acids long. The CDR3 spells CSVERGGTGGDEQYF. The CDR3 DNA reads TGCAGCGTTGAACGGGGCGGGACAGGGGGAGACGAGCAGTACTTC.

The J gene is TRBJ2-2, the V gene TRBV18, with a weak D call TRBD1 (5 bases). V lost 1 base and J 6 bases, leaving 12 bases between the germline ends. Per germline, CDR1 KGHSH and CDR2 LQKENI. The CDR3 spans 15 residues. CDR3 in DNA: TGTGCCAGCTCACCACGTCAAGGGGATCCCGGGGAGCTGTTTTTT. The encoded protein is CASSPRQGDPGELFF.

The chain is built from TRBV18 and TRBJ2-1; no reliable D call. Trimming stripped 6 bases from V and 8 bases from J, with 11 bases between. This CDR3 contains 12 residues. Germline-derived CDR1 and CDR2 are KGHSH and LQKENI. The CDR3 protein is CASSNYWDEQFF. In DNA form, the CDR3 reads TGTGCCAGCTCGAATTATTGGGATGAGCAGTTCTTC.

This clone has a handful of counts. The chain links TRBV5-6 to TRBJ2-5, with 9 bases that match TRBD1. CDR3 length: 14 residues. CDR1 and CDR2 (germline): SGHDT, YYEEEE. The ends lost 5 bases at V and 5 bases at J; junction bases unmatched: 7. Written as DNA, the CDR3 is TGTGCCAGCAGTATCACAGGGGGCAGGGAGACCCAGTACTTC. Protein product: CASSITGGRETQYF.

This clone was picked up a small number of times. The chain couples TRBV29-1 to TRBJ1-5, with D maybe TRBD1 (5 bases). CDR3 length: 15 amino acids. With 4 bases removed from V and 6 bases from J, the gap between germline ends came to 19 bases. CDR1 SQVTM and CDR2 ANQGSEA come from the germline V gene. CDR3 loop: CSVVEGQGSGQPQHF. The CDR3 DNA reads as TGCAGCGTTGTGGAGGGGCAGGGCAGCGGTCAGCCCCAGCATTTT.

The V call is TRBV5-1, the J call TRBJ1-1; D may be TRBD1 (5 bases). Germline loops: CDR1 SGHRS, CDR2 YFSETQ. The CDR3 has 16 amino acids. The V end lost 4 bases, the J end lost 0 bases, and 16 bases lay between the germline ends. CDR3 bases: TGCGCCAGCAGCCCGACGGGGGGTTCGATGAACACTGAAGCTTTCTTT. It yields the protein CASSPTGGSMNTEAFF.